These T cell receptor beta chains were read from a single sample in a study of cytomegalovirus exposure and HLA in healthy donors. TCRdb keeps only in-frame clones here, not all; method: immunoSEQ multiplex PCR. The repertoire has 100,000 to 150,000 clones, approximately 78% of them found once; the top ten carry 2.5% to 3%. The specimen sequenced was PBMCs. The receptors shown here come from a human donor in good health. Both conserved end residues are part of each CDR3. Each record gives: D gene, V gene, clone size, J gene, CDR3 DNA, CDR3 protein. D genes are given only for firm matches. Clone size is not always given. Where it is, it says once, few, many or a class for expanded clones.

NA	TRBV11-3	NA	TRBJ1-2	TGTGCCAGCCCTATTTTACCCTATGGCTACACCTTC	CASPILPYGYTF
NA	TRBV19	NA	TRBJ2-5	TGTGCCAGTAGCAGGGACAGGCGGGGGGAGACCCAGTACTTC	CASSRDRRGETQYF
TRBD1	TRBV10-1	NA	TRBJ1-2	TGCGCCAGCAGGGCAGATCCAGGACAGGGGGTGTATGGCTACACCTTC	CASRADPGQGVYGYTF
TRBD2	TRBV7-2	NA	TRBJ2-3	TGTGCCAGCAGCTTACTGCGGGGGGGAGATACGCAGTATTTT	CASSLLRGGDTQYF
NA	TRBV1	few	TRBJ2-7	TGCACCAGCAGCCAAGCTGGTCAGATTCCCGCCTACGAGCAGTACTTC	CTSSQAGQIPAYEQYF
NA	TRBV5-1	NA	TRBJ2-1	TGCGCCAGCAGCCCAGACAGGAATGAGCAGTTCTTC	CASSPDRNEQFF
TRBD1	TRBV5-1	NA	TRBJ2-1	TGCGCCAGCAGCTTACAGGGGGCATCCTACAATGAGCAGTTCTTC	CASSLQGASYNEQFF
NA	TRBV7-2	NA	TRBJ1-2	TGTGCCAGCAGCTCGCGGACAGCCAACTATGGCTACACCTTC	CASSSRTANYGYTF
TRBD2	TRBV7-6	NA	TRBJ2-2	TGTGCCAGCAGCTTGGGGACTAGCGTAGGGGAGCTGTTTTTT	CASSLGTSVGELFF
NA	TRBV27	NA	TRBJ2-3	TGTGCCAGCAGTTTGTTGACGGAGAGTACGCAGTATTTT	CASSLLTESTQYF
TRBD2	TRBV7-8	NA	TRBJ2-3	TGTGCCAGCAGCTTGGCCACTAGCGGGGAGTTCGAGACGCAGTATTTT	CASSLATSGEFETQYF
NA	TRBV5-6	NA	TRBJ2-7	TGTGCCAGCAGCTCCAGGACTGCCTATTCCTACGAGCAGTACTTC	CASSSRTAYSYEQYF
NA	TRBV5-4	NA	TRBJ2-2	TGTGCCAGCAGCTTAGGGGGAAGTGGGGAGCTGTTTTTT	CASSLGGSGELFF
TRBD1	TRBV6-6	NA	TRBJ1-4	TGTGCCAGCACCCTGCTACAGGGGACTGAAAAACTGTTTTTT	CASTLLQGTEKLFF
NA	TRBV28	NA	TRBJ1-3	TGTGCCAGCAGTTTGCGCGGGAGGACCAGCGTACGAAACACCATATATTTT	CASSLRGRTSVRNTIYF
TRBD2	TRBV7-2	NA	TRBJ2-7	TGTGCCAGCAGCGGGTCTAGCGGGAGGGCCGTCCCCTACGAGCAGTACTTC	CASSGSSGRAVPYEQYF
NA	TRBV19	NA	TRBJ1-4	TGTGCCAGCCGACAGTCCGGGAGTGAAAAACTGTTTTTT	CASRQSGSEKLFF
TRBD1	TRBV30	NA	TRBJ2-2	TGTGCCTGGAGTAACAGGGGTCCCGGGGAGCTGTTTTTT	CAWSNRGPGELFF
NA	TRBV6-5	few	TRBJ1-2	TGTGCCAGCAGGGCAGAAGACTATGGCTACACCTTC	CASRAEDYGYTF
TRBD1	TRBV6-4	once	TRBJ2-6	TGTGCCATCGGGGAAGGGGGCGCTGGGGCCAACGTCCTGACTTTC	CAIGEGGAGANVLTF
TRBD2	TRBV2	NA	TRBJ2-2	TGTGCCAGCAGTGTTAGCGGGAACCCCACCGGGGAGCTGTTTTTT	CASSVSGNPTGELFF
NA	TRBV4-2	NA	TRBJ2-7	TGTGCCAGCAGCCAAGATGGGTCCCGGGACGAGCAGTACTTC	CASSQDGSRDEQYF
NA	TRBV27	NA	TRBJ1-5	TGTGCCAGCAGTTTATATTCCAGTGGTAATAGCAATCAGCCCCAGCATTTT	CASSLYSSGNSNQPQHF
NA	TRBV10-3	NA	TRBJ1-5	TGTGCCATCAGCCAGGGTAGCAATCAGCCCCAGCATTTT	CAISQGSNQPQHF
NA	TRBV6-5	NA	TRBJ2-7	TGTGCCAGCACCCCTAATGGGGGGTCGTACGAGCAGTACTTC	CASTPNGGSYEQYF
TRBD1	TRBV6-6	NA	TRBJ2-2	TGTGCCAGCAGTTCCGGACAGGGAAGGGGCACCGGGGAGCTGTTTTTT	CASSSGQGRGTGELFF
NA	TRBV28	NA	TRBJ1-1	TGTGCCAGCAGTATCCGGACTGCAAGGACTGAAGCTTTCTTT	CASSIRTARTEAFF
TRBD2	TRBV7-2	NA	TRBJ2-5	TGTGCCAGCAGCTTAGTTACTAGCGGGTTTCAAGAGACCCAGTACTTC	CASSLVTSGFQETQYF
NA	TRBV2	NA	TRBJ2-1	TGTGCCAGCAGTGAGGAGTGGGTGGCCGGAAATGAGCAGTTCTTC	CASSEEWVAGNEQFF
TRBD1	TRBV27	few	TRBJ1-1	TGTGCCAGCAGGGCGAGGACAGGCGGCGCTTTCTTT	CASRARTGGAFF
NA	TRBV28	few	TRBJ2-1	TGTGCCAGCAGTTCAAATGAGCAGTTCTTC	CASSSNEQFF
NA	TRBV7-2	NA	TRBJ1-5	TGTGCCAGCAGCGCCGGGGGGCCAAATCAGCCCCAGCATTTT	CASSAGGPNQPQHF
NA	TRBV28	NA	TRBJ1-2	TGTGCCAGCAGTCCATCACAGGCTTACTATGGCTACACCTTC	CASSPSQAYYGYTF
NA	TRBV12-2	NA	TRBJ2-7	TGTGCAAGTCGCTTAGACTCCCAGCTTAAAGGCAGGGTCCGCTCCTACGAGCAGTACTTC	CASRLDSQLKGRVRSYEQYF
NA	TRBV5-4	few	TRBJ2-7	TGTGCCAGCAGCTTTCAATTGGTCGAGTTCGGCTACGAGCAGTACTTC	CASSFQLVEFGYEQYF
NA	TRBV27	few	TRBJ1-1	TGTGCCAGCAGGTCGGGGGGGCTAAGAAACACTGAAGCTTTCTTT	CASRSGGLRNTEAFF
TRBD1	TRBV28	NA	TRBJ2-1	TGTGCCAGCAGTCTCCTTCCCGACAGGGATATGTTCTTC	CASSLLPDRDMFF
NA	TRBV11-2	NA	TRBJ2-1	TGTGCCAGCAGAACTCACCGGGACACCTTATACAATGAGCAGTTCTTC	CASRTHRDTLYNEQFF
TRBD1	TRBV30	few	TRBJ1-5	TGTGCCTGGAGTGTACGGGACAGGCGCAATCAGCCCCAGCATTTT	CAWSVRDRRNQPQHF
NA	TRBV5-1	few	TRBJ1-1	TGCGCCAGCAGATCCCGAAGGGGGAACACTGAAGCTTTCTTT	CASRSRRGNTEAFF
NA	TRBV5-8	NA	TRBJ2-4	TGTGCCAGCAGCGTTTCCGGTGGGCTAGCCAAAAACATTCAGTACTTC	CASSVSGGLAKNIQYF
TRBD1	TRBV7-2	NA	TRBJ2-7	TGTGCCAGCGGGACAGGCAATGTCTACGAGCAGTACTTC	CASGTGNVYEQYF
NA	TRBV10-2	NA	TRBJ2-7	TGCGCCAGCAGTGATAGCCGCGAGCAGTACTTC	CASSDSREQYF